The 5 T cell receptor beta chains in this list originate from one sample, sequenced in a study of circulating and synovial CD4+ cells in juvenile arthritis. Here immunoSEQ multiplex PCR was the method, and the copy in TCRdb shows in-frame clones only, minus some. The table has 30,000 to 40,000 clones, roughly 95% seen once; the top ten hold around 0.15%. The sample taken for sequencing was CD4+ T cells from blood. These receptors all stem from a human donor with juvenile idiopathic arthritis.

The chain combines TRBV5-6 with TRBJ1-4; D might be TRBD1 (6 bases). The CDR3 totals 14 residues. V lost 0 bases to trimming and J lost 4 bases, with 7 bases between them. Per germline, CDR1 SGHDT and CDR2 YYEEEE. In nucleotides, the CDR3 is TGTGCCAGCAGCTTGGCGGGACATAATGAAAAACTGTTTTTT. Its protein is CASSLAGHNEKLFF.

In the case of this clone: The junction departs from germline at one end; a sequencing error may be responsible. The sample has other DNA sequences that encode this CDR3 too. The rearrangement joins TRBV2 to TRBJ1-6; no definite D call. CDR1 SNHLY and CDR2 FYNNEI come from the germline V gene. The CDR3 totals 14 residues. The CDR3 bases are TGTGCCAGCAGTGGCGACACCTATAATTCCCCCCTCCACTTT. Protein product: CASSGDTYNSPLHF.

V is TRBV4-2 and J is TRBJ2-5; 7 positions agree with TRBD2. The CDR3 covers 15 residues. V gave up 4 bases and J gave up 5 bases; unmatched junction bases: 10. From germline, CDR1 is LGHNA and CDR2 YNFKEQ. CDR3 loop: CASSPSTGGGETQYF. The DNA for the CDR3 is TGTGCCAGCAGCCCTAGTACGGGGGGTGGGGAGACCCAGTACTTC.

In regard to this clone: The junction differs from germline at one of its ends, possibly a read error. The chain carries TRBV10-3 and TRBJ2-7; D remains unclear. Germline values: CDR1 ENHRY, CDR2 SYGVKD. CDR3 size: 13 residues. CDR3 in amino acids: CAISESTRADFHF. The CDR3 DNA sequence: TGTGCCATCAGTGAGTCGACTCGAGCAGACTTCCACTTC.

V gene TRBV2 combines with J gene TRBJ1-6; D is undetermined. CDR3 length: 21 residues. The germline CDR1 and CDR2 sequences are SNHLY and FYNNEI. Trimming pared 7 bases from V and 0 bases from J, leaving 28 bases between. CDR3 sequence reads: CASKGEVGGFIGSSYNSPLHF. CDR3 in DNA: TGTGCCAGCAAGGGAGAAGTAGGAGGGTTTATCGGGAGCTCCTATAATTCACCCCTCCACTTT.